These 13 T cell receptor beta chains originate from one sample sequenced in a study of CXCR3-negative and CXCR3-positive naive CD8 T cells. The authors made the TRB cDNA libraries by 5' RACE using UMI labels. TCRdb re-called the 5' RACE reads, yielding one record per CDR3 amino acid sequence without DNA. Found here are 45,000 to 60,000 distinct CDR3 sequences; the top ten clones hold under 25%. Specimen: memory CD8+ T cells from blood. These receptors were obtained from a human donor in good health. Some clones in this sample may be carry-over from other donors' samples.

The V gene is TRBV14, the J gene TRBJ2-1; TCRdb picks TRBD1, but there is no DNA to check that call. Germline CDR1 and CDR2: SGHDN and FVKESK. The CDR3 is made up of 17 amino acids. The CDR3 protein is CASSQDQEPGPYNEQFF.

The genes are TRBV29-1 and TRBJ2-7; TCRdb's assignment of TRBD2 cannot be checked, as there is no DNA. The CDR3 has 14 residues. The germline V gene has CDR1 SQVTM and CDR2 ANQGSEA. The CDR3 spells CSAAVTGTAYEQYF.

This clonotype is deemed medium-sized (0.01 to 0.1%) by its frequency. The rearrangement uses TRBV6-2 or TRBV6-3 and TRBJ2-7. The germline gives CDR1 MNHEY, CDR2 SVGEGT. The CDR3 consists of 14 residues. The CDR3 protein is CASSYGSETYEQYF.

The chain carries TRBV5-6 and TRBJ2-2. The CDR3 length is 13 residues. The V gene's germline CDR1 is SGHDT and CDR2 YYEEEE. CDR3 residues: CASSLVAPGELFF.

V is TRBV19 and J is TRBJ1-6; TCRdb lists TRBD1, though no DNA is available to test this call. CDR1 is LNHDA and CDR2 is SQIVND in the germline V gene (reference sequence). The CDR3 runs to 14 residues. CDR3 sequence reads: CASSRDRGGSPLHF.

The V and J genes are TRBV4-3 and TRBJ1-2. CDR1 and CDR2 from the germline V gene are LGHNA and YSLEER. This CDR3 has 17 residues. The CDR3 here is CASSQDELLEANYGYTF.

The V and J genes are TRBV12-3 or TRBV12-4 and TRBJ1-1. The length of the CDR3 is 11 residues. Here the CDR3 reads CASSWVTEAFF.

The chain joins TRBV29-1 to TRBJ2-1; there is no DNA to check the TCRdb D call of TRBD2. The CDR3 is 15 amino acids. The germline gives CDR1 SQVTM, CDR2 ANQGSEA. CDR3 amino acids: CSVEPGLAGYNEQFF.

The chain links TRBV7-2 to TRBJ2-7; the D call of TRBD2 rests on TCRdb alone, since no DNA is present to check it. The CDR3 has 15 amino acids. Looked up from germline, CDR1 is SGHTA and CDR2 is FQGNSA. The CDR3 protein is CASSLWLAGGNEQYF. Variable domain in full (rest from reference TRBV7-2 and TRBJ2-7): GAGVSQSPSNKVTEKGKDVELRCDPISGHTALYWYRQSLGQGLEFLIYFQGNSAPDKSGLPSDRFSAERTGGSVSTLTIQRTQQEDSAVYLCASSLWLAGGNEQYFGPGTRLTVT.

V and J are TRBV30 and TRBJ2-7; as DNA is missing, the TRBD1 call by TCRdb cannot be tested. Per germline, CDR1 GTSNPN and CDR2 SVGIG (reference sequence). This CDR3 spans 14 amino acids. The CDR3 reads CAWATGTGGYEQYF.

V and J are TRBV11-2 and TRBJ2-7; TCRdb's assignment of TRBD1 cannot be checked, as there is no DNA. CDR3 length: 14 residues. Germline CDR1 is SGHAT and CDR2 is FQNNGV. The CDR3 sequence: CASSPRDRGLEQYF.

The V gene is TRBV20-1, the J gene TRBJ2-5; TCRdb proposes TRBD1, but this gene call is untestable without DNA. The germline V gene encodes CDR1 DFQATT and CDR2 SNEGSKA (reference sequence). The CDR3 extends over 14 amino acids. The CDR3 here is CSAPWGPARETQYF.

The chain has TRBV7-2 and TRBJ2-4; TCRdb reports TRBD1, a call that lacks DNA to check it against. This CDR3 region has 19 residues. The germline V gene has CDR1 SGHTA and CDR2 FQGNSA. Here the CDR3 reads CASSPARGPGIVAKNIQYF.